Each of the 13 T cell receptor beta chains below was sequenced from the same sample in a study of shared clonotypes between healthy human individuals. Data came from immunoSEQ multiplex PCR; TCRdb stores just in-frame clones and leaves some out. The sample contains 950,000 to 1,100,000 clones, roughly 75% of which appear only once. Sequences were obtained from memory CD4+ T cells sorted from blood. The subset: CD45RA-negative fraction. All receptors come from a man aged 18 to 35 in good health.

The V gene is TRBV7-2, the J gene TRBJ2-2; TRBD1 matches at 7 bases. With 5 bases clipped from V and 2 bases from J, the junction kept 5 bases outside the gene matches. CDR3 size: 15 residues. From germline, CDR1 is SGHTA and CDR2 FQGNSA. This CDR3 reads CASSKTGTNTGELFF. CDR3 in DNA: TGTGCCAGCAGCAAGACAGGGACCAACACCGGGGAGCTGTTTTTT.

This rearrangement joins TRBV5-6 to TRBJ2-3; 9 bases are a match to TRBD2. The V gene end was trimmed by 0 bases and the J gene end by 3 bases; junction bases not matched to a gene: 5. Looked up from germline, CDR1 is SGHDT and CDR2 is YYEEEE. This CDR3 contains 16 residues. CDR3 sequence (DNA): TGTGCCAGCAGCTTGGTGTCGGCGGGGGGGACAGATACGCAGTATTTT. This encodes CASSLVSAGGTDTQYF.

The chain uses TRBV19 and TRBJ2-7; 9 bases are shared with TRBD1. V lost 4 bases, J lost 3 bases, and 7 bases stayed unmatched. Germline V gene data show CDR1 as LNHDA and CDR2 as SQIVND (reference sequence). The CDR3 is 15 residues long. In DNA, the CDR3 is TGTGCCAGTAGTACATACAGGGGGCCCAACTACGAGCAGTACTTC. Translating gives CASSTYRGPNYEQYF.

To note about this clone: Other DNA variants within this sample encode the same CDR3. The CDR3 region has the DNA TGTGCCAGTAGTCCGACGGGGAATCAGCCCCAGCATTTT. Amino acid sequence: CASSPTGNQPQHF. The gene calls are TRBV19 and TRBJ1-5, with no clear D. The germline V and J ends were trimmed by 5 bases and 4 bases, with 9 bases remaining between them. CDR3 length: 13 amino acids. The germline gives CDR1 LNHDA, CDR2 SQIVND (reference sequence).

This chain connects TRBV5-1 to TRBJ2-5; perhaps D is TRBD1 or TRBD2 (5 bases each). Trimming left V 1 base short and J 1 base short, with 14 bases between. This CDR3 comprises 16 residues. Germline V gene data show CDR1 as SGHRS and CDR2 as YFSETQ. CDR3 DNA sequence: TGCGCCAGCAGCTTGTCATCAGGGACCCGCCAAGAGACCCAGTACTTC. Protein product: CASSLSSGTRQETQYF.

The chain is built from TRBV28 and TRBJ1-3; D is perhaps TRBD1 (6 bases). From germline, CDR1 is MDHEN and CDR2 SYDVKM. Trimming took 5 bases from V and 1 from J, leaving 15 bases between them. The CDR3 length is 16 residues. The CDR3 DNA sequence: TGTGCCAGCAGTCAGCCGGGACATCTATCTGGAAACACCATATATTTT. Protein sequence: CASSQPGHLSGNTIYF.

V is TRBV30 and J is TRBJ1-5; D is possibly TRBD1 (6 bases). The germline V gene encodes CDR1 GTSNPN and CDR2 SVGIG (reference sequence). V lost 1 base and J 6 bases, leaving 10 bases between the germline ends. The CDR3 length is 13 residues. The CDR3 coding sequence is TGTGCCTGGAGTGAACAGGGTACTCAGCCCCAGCATTTT. Its translation: CAWSEQGTQPQHF.

The chain recombines TRBV18 with TRBJ1-2, with D maybe TRBD1 (6 bases). From germline, CDR1 is KGHSH and CDR2 LQKENI. The CDR3 spans 15 residues. V was trimmed by 2 bases and J by 6 bases, leaving 16 bases between them. The chain's CDR3 is CASSPTVRPGDGYTF. The CDR3 DNA sequence: TGTGCCAGCTCACCAACCGTCAGACCAGGGGATGGCTACACCTTC.

The chain couples TRBV10-3 to TRBJ2-4; D is perhaps TRBD1 (5 bases). The CDR3 loop spans 13 amino acids. Germline CDR1 reads ENHRY; CDR2 reads SYGVKD. Trimming left V 6 bases short and J 7 bases short, with 13 bases between. This chain's CDR3 is CAIRGRNQNIQYF. The CDR3 coding sequence is TGTGCCATCAGGGGGCGGAATCAGAACATTCAGTACTTC.

This rearrangement joins TRBV7-2 to TRBJ2-1; D is unresolved. CDR1 is SGHTA, CDR2 FQGNSA, per germline. The CDR3 spans 15 residues. The V end lost 1 base, the J end lost 0 bases, and 7 bases lay between the germline ends. CDR3 residues: CASSLDGSSYNEQFF. The CDR3 nucleotides read TGTGCCAGCAGCTTAGACGGAAGCTCCTACAATGAGCAGTTCTTC.

About this clone itself: The same CDR3 can be traced to other DNA sequences in this sample. The chain combines TRBV28 with TRBJ2-7; D gene uncertain. The CDR3 sequence is 12 residues long. V gave up 3 bases and J gave up 1 base, with 4 bases separating them. Germline V gene lookup returns CDR1 MDHEN and CDR2 SYDVKM. CDR3 residues: CASSLRSYEQYF. The CDR3 nucleotides are TGTGCCAGCAGTTTGCGGTCCTACGAGCAGTACTTC.

This clone was seen a handful of times. This CDR3 is CASKRGTGAIRGYTF. The DNA for the CDR3 is TGTGCCAGTAAGAGAGGGACAGGGGCCATCCGTGGCTACACCTTC. The chain couples TRBV19 to TRBJ1-2, with TRBD1 matching 10 bases. From germline, CDR1 is LNHDA and CDR2 SQIVND (reference sequence). This CDR3 comprises 15 residues. V was clipped by 7 bases and J by 7 bases; unmatched bases: 12.

J is TRBJ2-2 and V is TRBV4-2, with 10 nucleotides matching TRBD2. J gave up 2 bases and V 0 bases, and 9 bases lay outside the gene matches. The CDR3 length is 19 residues. Looked up from germline, CDR1 is LGHNA and CDR2 is YNFKEQ. In nucleotides, the CDR3 is TGTGCCAGCAGCCAAGATCACCTAGCGGGGGCGACTAACACCGGGGAGCTGTTTTTT. The encoded protein is CASSQDHLAGATNTGELFF.